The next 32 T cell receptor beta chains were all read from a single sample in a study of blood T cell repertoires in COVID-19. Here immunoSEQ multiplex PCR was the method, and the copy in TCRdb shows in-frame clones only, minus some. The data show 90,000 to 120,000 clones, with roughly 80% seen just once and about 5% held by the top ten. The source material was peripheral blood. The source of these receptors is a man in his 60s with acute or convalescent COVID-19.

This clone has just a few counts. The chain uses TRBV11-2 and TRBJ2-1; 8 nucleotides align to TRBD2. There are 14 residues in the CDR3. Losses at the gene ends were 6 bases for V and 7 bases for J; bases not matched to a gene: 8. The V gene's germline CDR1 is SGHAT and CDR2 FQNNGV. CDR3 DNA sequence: TGTGCCAGCAGTAGACAAGCGGGAGTGAATGAGCAGTTCTTC. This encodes CASSRQAGVNEQFF.

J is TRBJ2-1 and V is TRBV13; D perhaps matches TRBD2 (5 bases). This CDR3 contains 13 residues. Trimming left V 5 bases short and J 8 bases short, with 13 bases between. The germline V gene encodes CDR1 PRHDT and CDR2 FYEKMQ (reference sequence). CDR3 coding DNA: TGTGCCAGCAGCCCCGGAGCGGCTGATGAGCAGTTCTTC. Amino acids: CASSPGAADEQFF.

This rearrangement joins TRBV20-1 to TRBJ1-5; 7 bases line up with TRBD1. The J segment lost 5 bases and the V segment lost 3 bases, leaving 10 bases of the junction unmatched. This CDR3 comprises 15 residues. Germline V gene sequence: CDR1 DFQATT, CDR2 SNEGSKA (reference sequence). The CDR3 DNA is TGCAGTGCTAGTAAACAGGGGCACGGCGATCAGCCCCAGCATTTT. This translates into CSASKQGHGDQPQHF.

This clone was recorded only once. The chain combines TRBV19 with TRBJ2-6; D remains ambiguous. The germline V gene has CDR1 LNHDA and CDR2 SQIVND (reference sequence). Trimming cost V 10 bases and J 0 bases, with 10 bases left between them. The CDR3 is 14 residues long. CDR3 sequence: CATQRGSGANVLTF. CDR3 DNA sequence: TGTGCCACCCAAAGAGGCTCTGGGGCCAACGTCCTGACTTTC.

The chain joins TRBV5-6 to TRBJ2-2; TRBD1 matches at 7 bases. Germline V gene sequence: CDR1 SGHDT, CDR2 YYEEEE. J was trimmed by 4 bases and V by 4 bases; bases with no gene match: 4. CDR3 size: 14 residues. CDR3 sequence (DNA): TGTGCCAGCAGCGCTCAGGGGGTCACCGGGGAGCTGTTTTTT. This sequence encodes CASSAQGVTGELFF.

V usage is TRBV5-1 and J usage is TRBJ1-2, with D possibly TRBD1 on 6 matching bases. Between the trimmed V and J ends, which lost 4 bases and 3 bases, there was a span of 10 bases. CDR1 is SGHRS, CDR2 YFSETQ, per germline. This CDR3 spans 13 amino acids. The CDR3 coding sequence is TGCGCCAGCAGCAGGGACACGGACTATGGCTACACCTTC. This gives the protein CASSRDTDYGYTF.

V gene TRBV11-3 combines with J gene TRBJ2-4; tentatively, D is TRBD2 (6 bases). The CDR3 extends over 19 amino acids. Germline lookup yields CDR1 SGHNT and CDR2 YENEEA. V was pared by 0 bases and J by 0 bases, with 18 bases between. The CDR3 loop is CASSLEGGSILLAKNIQYF. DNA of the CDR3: TGTGCCAGCAGCTTAGAAGGAGGGTCCATTTTACTAGCCAAAAACATTCAGTACTTC.

Here the CDR3 reads CATSSRGRLNTEAFF. CDR3 DNA: TGTGCCACCAGCAGCAGGGGCAGACTGAACACTGAAGCTTTCTTT. The chain links TRBV15 to TRBJ1-1, with a tentative D call TRBD1 (6 bases). The CDR3 runs to 15 residues. The germline gives CDR1 LNHNV, CDR2 YYDKDF (reference sequence). Trimming pared 3 bases from V and 0 bases from J, leaving 11 bases between.

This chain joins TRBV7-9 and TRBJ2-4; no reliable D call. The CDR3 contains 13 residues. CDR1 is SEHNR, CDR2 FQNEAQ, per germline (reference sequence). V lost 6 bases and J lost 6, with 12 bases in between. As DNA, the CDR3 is TGTGCCAGCAGTTCACCATCAGGAAACATTCAGTACTTC. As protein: CASSSPSGNIQYF.

The CDR3 here is CASSLGMWDTYNEQFF. Written as DNA, the CDR3 is TGTGCCAGCAGCTTAGGGATGTGGGACACGTACAATGAGCAGTTCTTC. The rearrangement uses TRBV7-3 and TRBJ2-1; D perhaps matches TRBD1 (6 bases). V was shortened by 2 bases and J by 4 bases, with 15 bases between the two germline ends. The CDR3 loop spans 16 amino acids. Germline V gives CDR1 SGHTA, CDR2 FQGTGA.

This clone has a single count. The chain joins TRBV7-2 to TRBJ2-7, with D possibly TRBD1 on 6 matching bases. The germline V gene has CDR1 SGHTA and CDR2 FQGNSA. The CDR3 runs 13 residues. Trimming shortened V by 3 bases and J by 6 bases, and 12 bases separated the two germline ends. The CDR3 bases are TGTGCCAGCAGCTTCAGGGGTCCCCTCGAGCAGTACTTC. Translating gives CASSFRGPLEQYF.

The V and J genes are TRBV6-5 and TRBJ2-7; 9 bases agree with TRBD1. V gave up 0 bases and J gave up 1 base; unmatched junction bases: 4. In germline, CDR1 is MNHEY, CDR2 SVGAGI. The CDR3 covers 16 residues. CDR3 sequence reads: CASSYSNRGLSYEQYF. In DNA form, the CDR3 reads TGTGCCAGCAGTTACTCCAACAGGGGGCTTTCCTACGAGCAGTACTTC.

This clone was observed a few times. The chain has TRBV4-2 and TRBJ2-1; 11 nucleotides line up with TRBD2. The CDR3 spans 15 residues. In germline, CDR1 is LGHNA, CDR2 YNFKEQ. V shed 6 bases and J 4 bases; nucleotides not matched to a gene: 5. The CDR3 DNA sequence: TGTGCCAGCAGACGGGGACTAGCGGAATACAATGAGCAGTTCTTC. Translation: CASRRGLAEYNEQFF.

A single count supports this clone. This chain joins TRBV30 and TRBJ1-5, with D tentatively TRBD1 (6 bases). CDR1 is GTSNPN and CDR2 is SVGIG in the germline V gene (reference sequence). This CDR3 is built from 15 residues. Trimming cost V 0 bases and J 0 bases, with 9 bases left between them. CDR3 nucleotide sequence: TGTGCCTGGAGTGTAACAGGGAATAGCAATCAGCCCCAGCATTTT. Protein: CAWSVTGNSNQPQHF.

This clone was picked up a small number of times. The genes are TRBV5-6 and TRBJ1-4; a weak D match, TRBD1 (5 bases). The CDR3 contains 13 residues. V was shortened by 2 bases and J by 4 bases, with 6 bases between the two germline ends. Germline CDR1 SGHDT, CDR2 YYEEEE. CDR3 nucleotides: TGTGCCAGCAGCTTCAGGGTTAATGAAAAACTGTTTTTT. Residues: CASSFRVNEKLFF.

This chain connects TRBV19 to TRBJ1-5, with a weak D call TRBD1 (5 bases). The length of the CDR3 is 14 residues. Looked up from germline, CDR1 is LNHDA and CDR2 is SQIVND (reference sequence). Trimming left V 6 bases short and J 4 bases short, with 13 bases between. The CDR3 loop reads CASRGGTSNQPQHF. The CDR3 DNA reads TGTGCCAGTAGGGGGGGGACCTCGAATCAGCCCCAGCATTTT.

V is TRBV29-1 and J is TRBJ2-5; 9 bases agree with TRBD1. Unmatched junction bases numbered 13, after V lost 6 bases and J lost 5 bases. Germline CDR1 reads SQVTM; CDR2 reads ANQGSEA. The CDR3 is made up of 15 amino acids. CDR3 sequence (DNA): TGCAGCGTATCGGCGGGGACAGGGCAGGTGGAGACCCAGTACTTC. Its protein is CSVSAGTGQVETQYF.

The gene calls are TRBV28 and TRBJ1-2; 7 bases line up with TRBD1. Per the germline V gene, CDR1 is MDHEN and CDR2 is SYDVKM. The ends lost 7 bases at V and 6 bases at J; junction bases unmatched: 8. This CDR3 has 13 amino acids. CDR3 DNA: TGTGCCAGCATTTCAACAGGGGACGATGGCTACACCTTC. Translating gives CASISTGDDGYTF.

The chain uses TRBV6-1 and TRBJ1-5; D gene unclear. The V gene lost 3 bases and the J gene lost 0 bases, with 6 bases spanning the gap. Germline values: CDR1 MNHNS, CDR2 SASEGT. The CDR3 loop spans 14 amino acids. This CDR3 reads CASSDRYSNQPQHF. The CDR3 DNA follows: TGTGCCAGCAGTGACAGATATAGCAATCAGCCCCAGCATTTT.

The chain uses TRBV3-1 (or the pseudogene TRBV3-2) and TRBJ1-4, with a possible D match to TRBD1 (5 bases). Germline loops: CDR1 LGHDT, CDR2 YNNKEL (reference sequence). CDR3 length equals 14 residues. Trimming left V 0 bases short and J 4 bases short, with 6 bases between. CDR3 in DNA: TGTGCCAGCAGCCAAGACCAGGGTAATGAAAAACTGTTTTTT. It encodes CASSQDQGNEKLFF.

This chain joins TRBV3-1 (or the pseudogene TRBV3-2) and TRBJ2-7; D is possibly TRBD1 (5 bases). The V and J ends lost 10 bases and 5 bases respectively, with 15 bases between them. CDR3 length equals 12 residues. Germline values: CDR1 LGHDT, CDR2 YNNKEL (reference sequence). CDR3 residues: CATSDNKDEQYF. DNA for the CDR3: TGTGCCACTTCGGACAATAAGGACGAGCAGTACTTC.

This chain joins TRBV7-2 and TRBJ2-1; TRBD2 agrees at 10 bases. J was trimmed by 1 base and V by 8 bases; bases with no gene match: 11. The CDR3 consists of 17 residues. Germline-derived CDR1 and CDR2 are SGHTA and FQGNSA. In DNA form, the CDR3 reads TGTGCCAGCGCGGGCCCTAGCGGGAGTAGGTCCTACAATGAGCAGTTCTTC. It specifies CASAGPSGSRSYNEQFF.

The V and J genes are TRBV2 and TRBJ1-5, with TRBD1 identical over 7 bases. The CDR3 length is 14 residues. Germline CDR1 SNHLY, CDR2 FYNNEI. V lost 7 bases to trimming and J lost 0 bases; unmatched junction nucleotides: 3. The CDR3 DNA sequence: TGTGCCAGCACAGGGGGATATAGCAATCAGCCCCAGCATTTT. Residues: CASTGGYSNQPQHF.

Here the CDR3 reads CASSPLAGGKRTGNTIYF. The CDR3 DNA sequence: TGTGCCAGCTCCCCTCTAGCTGGAGGGAAGAGGACTGGAAACACCATATATTTT. This chain connects TRBV18 to TRBJ1-3; no clear D gene. The CDR3 spans 18 residues. Trimming took off 6 bases at V and 2 bases at J, with 23 bases between the two ends. In germline, CDR1 is KGHSH, CDR2 LQKENI.

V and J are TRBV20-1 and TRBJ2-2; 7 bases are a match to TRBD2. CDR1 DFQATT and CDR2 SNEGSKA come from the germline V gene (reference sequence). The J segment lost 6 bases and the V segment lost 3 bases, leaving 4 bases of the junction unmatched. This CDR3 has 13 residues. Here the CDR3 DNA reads TGCAGTGCTAGTGCGGGAGCTCCCGGGGAGCTGTTTTTT. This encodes CSASAGAPGELFF.

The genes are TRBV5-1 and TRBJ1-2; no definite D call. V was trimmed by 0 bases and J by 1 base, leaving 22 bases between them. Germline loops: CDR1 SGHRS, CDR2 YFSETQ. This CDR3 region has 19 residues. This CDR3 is CASSLVSPRDSSINYGYTF. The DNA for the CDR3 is TGCGCCAGCAGCTTGGTTTCCCCCCGCGACTCATCGATTAACTATGGCTACACCTTC.

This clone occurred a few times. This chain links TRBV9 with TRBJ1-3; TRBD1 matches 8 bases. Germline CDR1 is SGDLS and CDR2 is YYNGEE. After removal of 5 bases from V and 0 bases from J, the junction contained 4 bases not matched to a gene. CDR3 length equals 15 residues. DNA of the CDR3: TGTGCCAGCAGATCCGGGACAGGCTCTGGAAACACCATATATTTT. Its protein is CASRSGTGSGNTIYF. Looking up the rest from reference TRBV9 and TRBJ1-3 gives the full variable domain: DSGVTQTPKHLITATGQRVTLRCSPRSGDLSVYWYQQSLDQGLQFLIQYYNGEERAKGNILERFSAQQFPDLHSELNLSSLELGDSALYFCASRSGTGSGNTIYFGEGSWLTVV.

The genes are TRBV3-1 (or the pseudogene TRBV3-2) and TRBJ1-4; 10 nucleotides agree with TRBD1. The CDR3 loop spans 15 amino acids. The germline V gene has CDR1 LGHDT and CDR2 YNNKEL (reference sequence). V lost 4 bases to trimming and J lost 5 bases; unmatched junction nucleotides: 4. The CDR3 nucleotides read TGTGCCAGCAGCCTCTGGGGACAGGGGAATGAAAAACTGTTTTTT. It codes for CASSLWGQGNEKLFF.

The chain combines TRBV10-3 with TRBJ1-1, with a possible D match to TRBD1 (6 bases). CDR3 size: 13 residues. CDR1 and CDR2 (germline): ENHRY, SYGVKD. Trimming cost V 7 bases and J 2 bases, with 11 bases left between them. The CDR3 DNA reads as TGTGCCATCAACCCGGGACAAAACACTGAAGCTTTCTTT. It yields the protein CAINPGQNTEAFF.

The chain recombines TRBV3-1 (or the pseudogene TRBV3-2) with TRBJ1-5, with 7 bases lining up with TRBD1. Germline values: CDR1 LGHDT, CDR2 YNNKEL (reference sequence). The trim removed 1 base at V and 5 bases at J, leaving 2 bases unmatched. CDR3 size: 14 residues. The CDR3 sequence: CASSQVGGHQPQHF. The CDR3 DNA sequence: TGTGCCAGCAGCCAAGTAGGGGGCCATCAGCCCCAGCATTTT.

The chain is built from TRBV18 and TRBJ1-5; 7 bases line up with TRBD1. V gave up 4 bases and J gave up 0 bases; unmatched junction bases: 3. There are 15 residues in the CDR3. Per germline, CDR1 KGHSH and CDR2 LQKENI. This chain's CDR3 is CASSRDRASNQPQHF. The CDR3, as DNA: TGTGCCAGCTCACGGGACAGAGCTAGCAATCAGCCCCAGCATTTT.

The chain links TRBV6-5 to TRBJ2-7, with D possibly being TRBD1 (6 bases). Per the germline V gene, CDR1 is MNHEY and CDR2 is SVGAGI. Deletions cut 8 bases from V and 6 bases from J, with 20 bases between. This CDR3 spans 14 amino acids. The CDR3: CASDLLTGTGEQYF. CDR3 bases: TGTGCCAGCGACCTCTTGACAGGTACTGGCGAGCAGTACTTC.